The 13 T cell receptor beta chains presented below share a single source sample, sequenced in a study of cytomegalovirus exposure and HLA in healthy donors. The PCR used 60 Vbeta and 13 Jbeta primers. Profiling relied on immunoSEQ multiplex PCR, and the TCRdb table lists in-frame clones only, not all of them. Altogether some 160,000 clones are present, 84% being singletons, with the ten largest covering around 1.9%. The sequencing sample was made of PBMCs. Source of these receptors: a man in his late teens or twenties in good health and CMV-seronegative.

This chain links TRBV5-4 with TRBJ2-3; 8 nucleotides line up with TRBD2. CDR1 and CDR2 (germline): SGHNT, YYREEE (reference sequence). CDR3 length equals 16 residues. Unmatched junction bases numbered 7, after V lost 4 bases and J lost 0 bases. The CDR3, as DNA: TGTGCCAGCAGCCCGGGGGGGGGCCGCAGCACAGATACGCAGTATTTT. Translated: CASSPGGGRSTDTQYF.

The chain couples TRBV30 to TRBJ2-5; TRBD2 matches at 10 bases. The CDR3 extends over 14 amino acids. J lost 6 bases, V lost 5 bases, and 9 bases had no gene match. Germline lookup yields CDR1 GTSNPN and CDR2 SVGIG (reference sequence). CDR3 bases: TGTGCCTGGTCCCTCGGGACTAGCGTAAAGACCCAGTACTTC. Translation gives CAWSLGTSVKTQYF.

The CDR3 spells CASRFRRSSTEAFF. In DNA, the CDR3 is TGTGCCAGCAGGTTCCGACGGTCTAGCACTGAAGCTTTCTTT. J is TRBJ1-1 and V is TRBV27; D gene uncertain. Trimming stripped 6 bases from V and 4 bases from J, with 15 bases between. This CDR3 is 14 amino acids long. Germline CDR1 MNHEY, CDR2 SMNVEV (reference sequence).

This clone showed up just once. The rearrangement links TRBV21-1 to TRBJ1-6. TRBV21-1 is reported as a pseudogene. This CDR3 spans 12 amino acids. For the CDR3, the DNA is TGTGCCAGCAGCAAAGACTCTTCACCCCTCCACTTT. This encodes CASSKDSSPLHF.

The rearrangement uses TRBV5-1 and TRBJ1-6; D remains unclear. There are 18 residues in the CDR3. CDR1 and CDR2 from the germline V gene are SGHRS and YFSETQ. Trimming took off 4 bases at V and 3 bases at J, with 20 bases between the two ends. The CDR3 DNA is TGCGCCAGCAGCGAGGATGCGGATTTATCTGTCTATAATTCACCCCTCCACTTT. Encoded protein: CASSEDADLSVYNSPLHF.

This chain connects TRBV7-8 to TRBJ2-3, with TRBD2 matching 10 bases. Germline assignment: CDR1 SGHVS and CDR2 FQNEAQ. V gave up 7 bases and J gave up 3 bases; unmatched junction bases: 19. CDR3 length: 19 amino acids. The chain's CDR3 is CASTPDVGLAGEGTDTQYF. CDR3 sequence (DNA): TGTGCCAGCACCCCCGATGTTGGGCTAGCGGGAGAGGGGACAGATACGCAGTATTTT.

The rearrangement links TRBV6-4 to TRBJ2-2; 9 positions agree with TRBD1. CDR3 length: 16 amino acids. After removal of 6 bases from V and 6 bases from J, the junction contained 11 bases not matched to a gene. Germline V CDR1 and CDR2: MRHNA, SNTAGT. The DNA for the CDR3 is TGTGCCAGCAGCCGAAAGACAGGGGGTGACGCCGGGGAGCTGTTTTTT. It encodes CASSRKTGGDAGELFF.

V and J are TRBV7-2 and TRBJ2-1; 12 positions agree with TRBD2. Trimming removed 4 bases from V and 8 bases from J; junction bases left unmatched: 9. Per germline, CDR1 SGHTA and CDR2 FQGNSA. This CDR3 is built from 16 residues. CDR3 region: CASSSTGLAGTDEQFF. CDR3 bases: TGTGCCAGCAGCTCCACCGGACTAGCGGGGACCGATGAGCAGTTCTTC. The variable domain in full, completed from reference TRBV7-2 and TRBJ2-1, reads GAGVSQSPSNKVTEKGKDVELRCDPISGHTALYWYRQSLGQGLEFLIYFQGNSAPDKSGLPSDRFSAERTGGSVSTLTIQRTQQEDSAVYLCASSSTGLAGTDEQFFGPGTRLTVL.

This chain uses TRBV27 with TRBJ2-2; D might be TRBD2 (5 bases). V shed 2 bases and J shed 1 base, with 5 bases lying between them. The germline V gene encodes CDR1 MNHEY and CDR2 SMNVEV (reference sequence). The CDR3 sequence is 14 residues long. CDR3 sequence reads: CASSLEGNTGELFF. Here the CDR3 DNA reads TGTGCCAGCAGTTTAGAGGGGAACACCGGGGAGCTGTTTTTT.

The CDR3 DNA follows: TGTGCCAGCAGCCCATCCCTTAGGGGCGAGCAGTACTTC. Its protein product is CASSPSLRGEQYF. The chain combines TRBV7-8 with TRBJ2-5; D possibly corresponds to TRBD1 (5 bases). The assigned J gene may be wrong: the sequence end matches TRBJ2-7 better. Germline V CDR1 and CDR2: SGHVS, FQNEAQ. CDR3 size: 13 residues.

The chain employs TRBV7-3 and TRBJ1-1; possible D gene TRBD1, 5 bases. Deletions cut 5 bases from V and 1 base from J, with 14 bases between. CDR1 is SGHTA, CDR2 FQGTGA, per germline. The CDR3 is 15 amino acids. DNA for the CDR3: TGTGCCAGCAGCATCTACAGGATCCAGAACACTGAAGCTTTCTTT. It encodes CASSIYRIQNTEAFF.

This chain connects TRBV7-3 to TRBJ2-1; D is perhaps TRBD2 (5 bases). V shed 0 bases and J shed 11 bases, with 11 bases lying between them. Germline CDR1 is SGHTA and CDR2 is FQGTGA. The CDR3 is made up of 13 amino acids. The CDR3 reads CASSLTVRDKQFF. As DNA, the CDR3 is TGTGCCAGCAGCTTAACGGTCCGGGATAAGCAGTTCTTC.

The V and J genes are TRBV7-6 and TRBJ2-2; 8 bases map to TRBD2. V lost 4 bases and J lost 5; bases outside the gene matches: 18. Looked up from germline, CDR1 is SGHVS and CDR2 is FNYEAQ. This CDR3 has 19 amino acids. The CDR3 coding sequence is TGTGCCAGCAGCTCCCTCATCGCCGGGGGGGGCCGAGTTACCGGGGAGCTGTTTTTT. Translation: CASSSLIAGGGRVTGELFF.